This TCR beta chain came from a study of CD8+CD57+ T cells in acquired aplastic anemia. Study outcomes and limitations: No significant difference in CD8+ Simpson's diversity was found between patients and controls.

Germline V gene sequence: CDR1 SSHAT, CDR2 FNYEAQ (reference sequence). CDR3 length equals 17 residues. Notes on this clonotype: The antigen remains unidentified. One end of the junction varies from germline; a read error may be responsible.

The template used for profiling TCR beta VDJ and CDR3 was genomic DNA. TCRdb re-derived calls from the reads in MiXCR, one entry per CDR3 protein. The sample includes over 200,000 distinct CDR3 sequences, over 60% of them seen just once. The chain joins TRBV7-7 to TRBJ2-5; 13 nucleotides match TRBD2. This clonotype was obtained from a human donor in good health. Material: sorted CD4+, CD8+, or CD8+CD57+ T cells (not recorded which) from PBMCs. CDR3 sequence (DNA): TGTGCTAGCAGCTTAAAACTAGCGGGGGGGCGCCGAGAGACCCAGTACTTC. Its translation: CASSLKLAGGRRETQYF.